Listed below are T cell receptor beta chains from one sample, sequenced in a study of cytomegalovirus exposure and HLA in healthy donors. TCRdb's copy holds only in-frame clones and misses some; the assay was immunoSEQ multiplex PCR. The data hold approximately 99,000 clones, with 81% observed a single time. Sequenced material: PBMCs. These receptor sequences come from a man between 35 and 55 years old in good health and CMV-seropositive. CDR3s include the opening cysteine and the closing phenylalanine or tryptophan. The D gene is left open where the match is weak. Size values are once, few and many counts, or a class for expanded clones, and some rows have none.

CDR3aa: CASSLGRGRASYEQYF
CDR3nt: TGCGCCAGCAGCTTGGGTAGAGGCAGGGCATCCTACGAGCAGTACTTC
v_gene: TRBV5-1
d_gene: NA
j_gene: TRBJ2-7
abundance: NA

CDR3aa: CASSYIPGTSGTQYF
CDR3nt: TGTGCCAGCAGCTATATCCCTGGGACTAGCGGAACGCAGTATTTT
v_gene: TRBV7-2
d_gene: TRBD2
j_gene: TRBJ2-3
abundance: NA

CDR3aa: CASSDTSSQETQYF
CDR3nt: TGCGCCAGCAGTGACACTAGCAGCCAAGAGACCCAGTACTTC
v_gene: TRBV10-1
d_gene: NA
j_gene: TRBJ2-5
abundance: NA

CDR3aa: CATSTTERGNYEQYF
CDR3nt: TGTGCCACCAGCACCACAGAGAGGGGGAACTACGAGCAGTACTTC
v_gene: TRBV15
d_gene: NA
j_gene: TRBJ2-7
abundance: NA

CDR3aa: CASSAGGLQGPRGTEAFF
CDR3nt: TGTGCCAGCAGCGCGGGGGGTTTACAGGGCCCCCGGGGCACTGAAGCTTTCTTT
v_gene: TRBV11-1
d_gene: NA
j_gene: TRBJ1-1
abundance: once

CDR3aa: CASRITYRGNYGYTF
CDR3nt: TGTGCCAGCAGGATAACCTACAGGGGGAACTATGGCTACACCTTC
v_gene: TRBV7-8
d_gene: TRBD1
j_gene: TRBJ1-2
abundance: NA

CDR3aa: CASSVDPGVGQPQHF
CDR3nt: TGTGCCAGCAGCGTAGATCCCGGGGTTGGACAGCCCCAGCATTTT
v_gene: TRBV9
d_gene: NA
j_gene: TRBJ1-5
abundance: NA

CDR3aa: CASRPGQGANQPQHF
CDR3nt: TGCGCCAGCAGACCTGGACAGGGGGCGAATCAGCCCCAGCATTTT
v_gene: TRBV5-1
d_gene: TRBD1
j_gene: TRBJ1-5
abundance: NA

CDR3aa: CASSSQQGSDLYEQYF
CDR3nt: TGTGCCAGCAGCTCCCAACAGGGGTCAGACCTCTACGAGCAGTACTTC
v_gene: TRBV5-4
d_gene: TRBD1
j_gene: TRBJ2-7
abundance: NA

CDR3aa: CASSLRQIQETQYF
CDR3nt: TGTGCCAGCAGCTTACGACAGATCCAAGAGACCCAGTACTTC
v_gene: TRBV7-2
d_gene: NA
j_gene: TRBJ2-5
abundance: NA

CDR3aa: CASSLWRAGNQPQHF
CDR3nt: TGTGCCAGCAGCTTATGGAGGGCGGGCAATCAGCCCCAGCATTTT
v_gene: TRBV5-6
d_gene: NA
j_gene: TRBJ1-5
abundance: NA

CDR3aa: CASSVEGGLAGLEQFF
CDR3nt: TGCGCCAGCAGCGTTGAGGGTGGACTAGCGGGTCTAGAGCAGTTCTTC
v_gene: TRBV5-1
d_gene: TRBD2
j_gene: TRBJ2-1
abundance: few

CDR3aa: CSAEVAVYSNQPQHF
CDR3nt: TGCAGCGCCGAGGTGGCAGTTTATAGCAATCAGCCCCAGCATTTT
v_gene: TRBV29-1
d_gene: NA
j_gene: TRBJ1-5
abundance: NA

CDR3aa: CASILSLNTEAFF
CDR3nt: TGTGCCAGCATTCTGAGTTTGAACACTGAAGCTTTCTTT
v_gene: TRBV6-5
d_gene: NA
j_gene: TRBJ1-1
abundance: NA

CDR3aa: CATRDNMNTEAFF
CDR3nt: TGTGCCACCAGGGACAACATGAACACTGAAGCTTTCTTT
v_gene: TRBV27
d_gene: NA
j_gene: TRBJ1-1
abundance: NA

CDR3aa: CASSQGGRAGETQYF
CDR3nt: TGTGCCAGCAGCCAGGGCGGGAGGGCCGGGGAGACCCAGTACTTC
v_gene: TRBV7-9
d_gene: TRBD2
j_gene: TRBJ2-5
abundance: NA

CDR3aa: CASSKREGEAFF
CDR3nt: TGTGCCAGCAGTAAAAGGGAGGGGGAAGCTTTCTTT
v_gene: TRBV9
d_gene: NA
j_gene: TRBJ1-1
abundance: NA

CDR3aa: CASSTGGGIQPQHF
CDR3nt: TGCGCCAGCAGCACAGGGGGCGGGATTCAGCCCCAGCATTTT
v_gene: TRBV5-1
d_gene: TRBD1
j_gene: TRBJ1-5
abundance: NA

CDR3aa: CASSRDTGYEQYF
CDR3nt: TGCGCCAGCAGCCGGGACACGGGTTACGAGCAGTACTTC
v_gene: TRBV5-1
d_gene: NA
j_gene: TRBJ2-7
abundance: NA

CDR3aa: CASRRSGRSYNEQFF
CDR3nt: TGTGCCAGTAGGCGCAGCGGGAGATCCTACAATGAGCAGTTCTTC
v_gene: TRBV19
d_gene: TRBD2
j_gene: TRBJ2-1
abundance: few

CDR3aa: CASSQAPSYEQYF
CDR3nt: TGTGCCAGCAGCCAAGCCCCCAGCTACGAGCAGTACTTC
v_gene: TRBV4-2
d_gene: NA
j_gene: TRBJ2-7
abundance: NA

CDR3aa: CASSLGTGGHEQYF
CDR3nt: TGTGCCAGCAGCCTCGGGACAGGGGGACACGAGCAGTACTTC
v_gene: TRBV7-8
d_gene: TRBD1
j_gene: TRBJ2-7
abundance: few

CDR3aa: CAISDFTGTGTSYEQYF
CDR3nt: TGTGCCATCAGTGACTTTACCGGGACAGGGACTTCCTACGAGCAGTACTTC
v_gene: TRBV10-3
d_gene: TRBD1
j_gene: TRBJ2-7
abundance: NA

CDR3aa: CASSPPLAGRETQYF
CDR3nt: TGTGCCAGCTCACCACCACTAGCGGGGCGGGAGACCCAGTACTTC
v_gene: TRBV18
d_gene: TRBD2
j_gene: TRBJ2-5
abundance: NA

CDR3aa: CASSVRRDPLPKAFF
CDR3nt: TGTGCCAGCAGCGTCAGGCGGGACCCCCTTCCCAAAGCTTTCTTT
v_gene: TRBV7-8
d_gene: NA
j_gene: TRBJ1-1
abundance: NA

CDR3aa: CASSIAGNTGELFF
CDR3nt: TGTGCCAGTAGTATAGCGGGGAACACCGGGGAGCTGTTTTTT
v_gene: TRBV19
d_gene: NA
j_gene: TRBJ2-2
abundance: NA

CDR3aa: CASSFSQGSYEQYF
CDR3nt: TGTGCCAGCAGTTTTTCACAGGGCTCCTACGAGCAGTACTTC
v_gene: TRBV6-6
d_gene: NA
j_gene: TRBJ2-7
abundance: NA